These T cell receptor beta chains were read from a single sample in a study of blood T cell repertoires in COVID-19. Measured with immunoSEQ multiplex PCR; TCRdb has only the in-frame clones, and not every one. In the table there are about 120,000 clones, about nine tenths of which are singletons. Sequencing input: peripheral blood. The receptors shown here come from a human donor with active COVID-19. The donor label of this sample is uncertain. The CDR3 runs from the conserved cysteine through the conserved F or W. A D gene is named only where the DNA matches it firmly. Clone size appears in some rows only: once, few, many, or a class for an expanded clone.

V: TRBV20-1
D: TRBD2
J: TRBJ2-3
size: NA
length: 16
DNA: TGCAGTGCTAGTGGTGGGGCTAGCGGGGGGGCAGATACGCAGTATTTT
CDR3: CSASGGASGGADTQYF

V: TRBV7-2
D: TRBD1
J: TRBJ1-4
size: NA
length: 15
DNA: TGTGCCAGCAGCTTAGAGGACAGGGGAGGCGAAAAACTGTTTTTT
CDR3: CASSLEDRGGEKLFF

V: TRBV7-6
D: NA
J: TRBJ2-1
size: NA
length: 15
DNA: TGTGCCAGCAGCAACCTAGCGTCATCCTACAATGAGCAGTTCTTC
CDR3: CASSNLASSYNEQFF

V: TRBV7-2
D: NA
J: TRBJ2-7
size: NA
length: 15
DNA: TGTGCCAGCAGCTTAGCGCTTACTGAAACCTACGAGCAGTACTTC
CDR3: CASSLALTETYEQYF

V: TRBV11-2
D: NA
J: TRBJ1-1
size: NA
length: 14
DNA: TGTGCCAGCAGCTTAGACATCCTGAACACTGAAGCTTTCTTT
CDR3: CASSLDILNTEAFF

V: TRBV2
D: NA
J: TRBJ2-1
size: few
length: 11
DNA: TGTGCCAGCAGCGCTCTGCGGGGCCAGTTCTTC
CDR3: CASSALRGQFF

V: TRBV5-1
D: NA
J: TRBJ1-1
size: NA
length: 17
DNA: TGCGCCAGCAGCTTGACCTCCAGGGGTGACGGGGGGACTGAAGCTTTCTTT
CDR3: CASSLTSRGDGGTEAFF

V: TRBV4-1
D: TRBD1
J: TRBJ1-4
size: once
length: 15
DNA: TGCGCCAGCAGCCAACTTCAGGGGGTTAATGAAAAACTGTTTTTT
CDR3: CASSQLQGVNEKLFF

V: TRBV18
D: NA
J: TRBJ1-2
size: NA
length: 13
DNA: TGTGCCAGCTCAACAACAGGGAACTATGGCTACACCTTC
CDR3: CASSTTGNYGYTF

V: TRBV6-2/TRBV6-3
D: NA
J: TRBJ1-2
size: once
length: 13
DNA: TGTGCCAGCAGTTACGGGGCCACCTATGGCTACACCTTC
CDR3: CASSYGATYGYTF

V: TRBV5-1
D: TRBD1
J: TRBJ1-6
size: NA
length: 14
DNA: TGCGCCAGCAGTTTACAGGGGAATAATTCACCCCTCCACTTT
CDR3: CASSLQGNNSPLHF

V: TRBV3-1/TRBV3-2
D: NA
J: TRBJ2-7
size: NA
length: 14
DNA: TGTGCCAGCAGCCTTAGCGGAGGCTCCTACGAGCAGTACTTC
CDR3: CASSLSGGSYEQYF

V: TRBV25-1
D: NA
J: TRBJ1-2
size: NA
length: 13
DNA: TGTGCCAGCAGTCCGAGGGGGGGGTTTGGCTACACCTTC
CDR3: CASSPRGGFGYTF

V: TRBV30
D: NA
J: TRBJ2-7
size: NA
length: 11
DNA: TGTGCCTGGAGCGGACTTTACGAGCAGTACTTC
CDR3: CAWSGLYEQYF

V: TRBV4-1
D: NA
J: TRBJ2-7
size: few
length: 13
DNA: TGCGCCAGCAGCCAAGACCACTCCTACGAGCAGTACTTC
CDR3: CASSQDHSYEQYF

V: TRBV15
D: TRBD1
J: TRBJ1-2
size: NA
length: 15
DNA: TGTGCCACCAGCAGAGGCACAGGGGGAAGCTATGGCTACACCTTC
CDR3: CATSRGTGGSYGYTF

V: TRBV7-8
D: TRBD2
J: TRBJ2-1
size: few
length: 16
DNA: TGTGCCAGCAGCTTAGCAGCGGGGGGGGGTTACAATGAGCAGTTCTTC
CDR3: CASSLAAGGGYNEQFF

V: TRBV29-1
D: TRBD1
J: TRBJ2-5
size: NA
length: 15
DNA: TGCAGCGTTGTATGGACAGGGGGCGCCGGGGAGACCCAGTACTTC
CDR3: CSVVWTGGAGETQYF

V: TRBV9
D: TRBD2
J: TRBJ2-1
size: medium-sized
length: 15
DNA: TGTGCCAGCAGCGCCCCCGGGGGGGTGAGCAATGAGCAGTTCTTC
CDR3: CASSAPGGVSNEQFF

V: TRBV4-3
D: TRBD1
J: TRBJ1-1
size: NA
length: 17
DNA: TGCGCCAGCAGCCGTAAAGGGACAGTGACTATGAACACTGAAGCTTTCTTT
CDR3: CASSRKGTVTMNTEAFF

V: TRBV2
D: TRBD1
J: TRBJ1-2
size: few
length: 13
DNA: TGTGCCAGCAGATTCGGGACAGCCTATGGCTACACCTTC
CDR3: CASRFGTAYGYTF

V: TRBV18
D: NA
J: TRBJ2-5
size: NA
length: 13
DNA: TGTGCCAGCTCATCCGGACAAGGGGAGACCCAGTACTTC
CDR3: CASSSGQGETQYF

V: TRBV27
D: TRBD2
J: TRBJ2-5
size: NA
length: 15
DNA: TGTGCCAGCAGTTCCCATCCTAGCGGGGAAGAGACCCAGTACTTC
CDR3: CASSSHPSGEETQYF

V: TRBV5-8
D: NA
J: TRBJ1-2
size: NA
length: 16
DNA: TGTGCCAGCAGCTTGGATTTTCGGTGGAGGTTCGATGGCTACACCTTC
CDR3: CASSLDFRWRFDGYTF

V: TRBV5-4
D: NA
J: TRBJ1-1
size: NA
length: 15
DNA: TGTGCCAGCAGCCGCGGAGGGGCGCTCCCCCGTGAAGCTTTCTTT
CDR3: CASSRGGALPREAFF

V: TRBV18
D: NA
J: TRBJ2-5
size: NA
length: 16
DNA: TGTGCCAGCTCACCACTTGACAGAGATTCAACAGAGACCCAGTACTTC
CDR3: CASSPLDRDSTETQYF

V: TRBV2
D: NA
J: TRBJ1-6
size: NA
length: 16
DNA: TGTGCCAGCAGTCCGAATTGGGGGCCCCTGAATTCACCCCTCCACTTT
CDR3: CASSPNWGPLNSPLHF

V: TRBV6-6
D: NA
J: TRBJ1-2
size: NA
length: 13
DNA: TGTGCCAGCAGTTACGGATGGGCCTATGGCTACACCTTC
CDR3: CASSYGWAYGYTF

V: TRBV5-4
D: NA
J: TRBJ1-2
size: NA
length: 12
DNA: TGTGCCAGCAGCCGGGAAGGTGAAGGCTACACCTTC
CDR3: CASSREGEGYTF

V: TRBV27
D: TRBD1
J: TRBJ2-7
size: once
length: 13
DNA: TGTGCCAGCATGACAGGGGCAGGGGGCGAGCAGTACTTC
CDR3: CASMTGAGGEQYF

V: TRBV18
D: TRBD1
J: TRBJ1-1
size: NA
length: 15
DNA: TGTGCCAGCTCACCAACCTGGGACAGCGCCACTGAAGCTTTCTTT
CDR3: CASSPTWDSATEAFF

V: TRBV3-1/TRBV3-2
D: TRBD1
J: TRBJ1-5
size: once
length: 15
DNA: TGTGCCAGCAGCCAAGGACGACAGGGTAATCAGCCCCAGCATTTT
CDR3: CASSQGRQGNQPQHF

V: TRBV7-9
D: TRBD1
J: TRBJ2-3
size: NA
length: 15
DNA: TGTGCCAGCAGCCCAGGGACAGGGCCCGCAGATACGCAGTATTTT
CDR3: CASSPGTGPADTQYF

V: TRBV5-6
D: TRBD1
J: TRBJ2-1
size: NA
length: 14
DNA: TGTGCCAGCAGCTTATTGGACAGGCCCCATGAGCAGTTCTTC
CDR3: CASSLLDRPHEQFF

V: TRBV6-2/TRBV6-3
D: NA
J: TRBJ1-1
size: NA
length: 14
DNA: TGTGCCAGCAGCGTGGGTTTCGGACAAGATGAAGCTTTCTTT
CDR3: CASSVGFGQDEAFF

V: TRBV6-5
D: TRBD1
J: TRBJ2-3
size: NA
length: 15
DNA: TGTGCCAGCAGCGGGACAGGTATTAGCACAGATACGCAGTATTTT
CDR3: CASSGTGISTDTQYF

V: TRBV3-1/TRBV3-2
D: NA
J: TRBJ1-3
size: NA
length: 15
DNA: TGTGCCAGCAGCCAAGATATAGGGGCTGGAAACACCATATATTTT
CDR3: CASSQDIGAGNTIYF

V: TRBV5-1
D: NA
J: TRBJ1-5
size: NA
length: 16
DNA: TGCGCCAGCAGCTTGGGGTCAGGGGCGAGCAATCAGCCCCAGCATTTT
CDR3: CASSLGSGASNQPQHF

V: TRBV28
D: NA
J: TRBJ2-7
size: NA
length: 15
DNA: TGTGCCAGCAGTTTGAATGGGCCGAGCTCCTACGAGCAGTACTTC
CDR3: CASSLNGPSSYEQYF

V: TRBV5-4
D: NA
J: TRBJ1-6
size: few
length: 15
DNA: TGTGCCAGCAGCTTGGGGTGGGGCATCGATTCACCCCTCCACTTT
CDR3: CASSLGWGIDSPLHF

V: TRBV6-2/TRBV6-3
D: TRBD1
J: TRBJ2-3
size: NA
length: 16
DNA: TGTGCCAGCAGTTACGGGGACAGGGGGTCTGGAGATACGCAGTATTTT
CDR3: CASSYGDRGSGDTQYF

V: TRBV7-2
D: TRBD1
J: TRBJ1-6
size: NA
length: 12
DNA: TGTGCCAGCAGCTGGACAGGGCGTCCCCTCCACTTT
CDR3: CASSWTGRPLHF

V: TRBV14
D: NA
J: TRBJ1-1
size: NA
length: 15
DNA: TGTGCCAGCAGCCATAACCGACCCGGTCGCGGTGAAGCTTTCTTT
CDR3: CASSHNRPGRGEAFF

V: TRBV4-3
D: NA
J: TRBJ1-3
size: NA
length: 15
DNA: TGCGCCAGCAGCCTAGGCGGGGCCTCTGGAAACACCATATATTTT
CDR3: CASSLGGASGNTIYF

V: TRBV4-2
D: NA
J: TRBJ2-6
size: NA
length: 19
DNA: TGTGCCAGCAGCCAAGATTTGGTAAGCTTCGTGGCTGGGGCCAACGTCCTGACTTTC
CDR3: CASSQDLVSFVAGANVLTF

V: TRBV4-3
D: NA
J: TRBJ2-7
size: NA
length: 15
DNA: TGCGCCAGCAGCCATGGGGACTTATCCTCCTACGAGCAGTACTTC
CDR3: CASSHGDLSSYEQYF

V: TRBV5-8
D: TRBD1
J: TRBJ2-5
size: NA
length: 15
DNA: TGTGCCAGCAGGGCCGGGACAGGGGTGTTGGAGACCCAGTACTTC
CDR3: CASRAGTGVLETQYF

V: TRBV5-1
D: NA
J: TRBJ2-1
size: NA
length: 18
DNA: TGCGCCAGCAGCTTGGCCCGGGGAGGTGGAGGGAATTACAATGAGCAGTTCTTC
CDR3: CASSLARGGGGNYNEQFF

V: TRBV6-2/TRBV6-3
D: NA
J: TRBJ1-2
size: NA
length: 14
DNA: TGTGCCAGCAGTTCGCCCGGGACAAACTATGGCTACACCTTC
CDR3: CASSSPGTNYGYTF

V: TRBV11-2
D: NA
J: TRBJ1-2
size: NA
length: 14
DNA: TGTGCCAGCAGCTTAGCGCCGGGAAGCTATGGCTACACCTTC
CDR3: CASSLAPGSYGYTF

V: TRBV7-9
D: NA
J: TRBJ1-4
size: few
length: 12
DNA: TGTGCCAGCAGCTTCTCAGTGGAGGGACTGTTTTTT
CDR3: CASSFSVEGLFF

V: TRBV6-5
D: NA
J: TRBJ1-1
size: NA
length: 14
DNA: TGTGCCAGCAGTTTAAAACAGCTGAACACTGAAGCTTTCTTT
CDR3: CASSLKQLNTEAFF

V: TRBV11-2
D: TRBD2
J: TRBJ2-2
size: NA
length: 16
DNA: TGTGCCAGCAGCTTAGTATTCCAGCGGGGTTCCGGGGAGCTGTTTTTT
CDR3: CASSLVFQRGSGELFF

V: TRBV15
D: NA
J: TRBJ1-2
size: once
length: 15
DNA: TGTGCCACCAGCGGAGGACAGTCATTCTATGGTGGCTACACCTTC
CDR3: CATSGGQSFYGGYTF

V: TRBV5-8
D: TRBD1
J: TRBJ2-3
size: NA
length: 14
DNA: TGTGCCAGCAGCTTTGGAACAGGGGGAGATACGCAGTATTTT
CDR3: CASSFGTGGDTQYF

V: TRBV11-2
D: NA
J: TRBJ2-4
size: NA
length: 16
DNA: TGTGCCAGCAGCCGCCCGATCTCCTCCGAGGAAAACATTCAGTACTTC
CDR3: CASSRPISSEENIQYF

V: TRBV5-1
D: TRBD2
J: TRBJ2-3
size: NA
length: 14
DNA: TGCGCCAGCAGCTTCGGGACTAGCAAAGATACGCAGTATTTT
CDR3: CASSFGTSKDTQYF

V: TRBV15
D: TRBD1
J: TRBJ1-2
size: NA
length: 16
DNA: TGTGCCACCAGCAGAGGTGGGACAGGGAAGGGGTATGGCTACACCTTC
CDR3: CATSRGGTGKGYGYTF

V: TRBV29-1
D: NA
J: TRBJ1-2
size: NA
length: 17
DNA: TGCAGCGTTGAGATCCTGTTGACAGACCCAGCTAACTATGGCTACACCTTC
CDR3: CSVEILLTDPANYGYTF

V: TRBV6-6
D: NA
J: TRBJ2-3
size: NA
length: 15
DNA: TGTGCCAGCAGCCAAAGCGGTATTCGGTTGGATACGCAGTATTTT
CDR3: CASSQSGIRLDTQYF